The 9 T cell receptor beta chains presented below share a single source sample, sequenced in a study of cytomegalovirus exposure and HLA in healthy donors. Amplification used 60 Vbeta primers and 13 Jbeta primers. Clones were read by immunoSEQ multiplex PCR, and TCRdb kept only the in-frame ones, dropping some. In the table there are under 300,000 clones, roughly 81% of which are singletons. Material for sequencing was PBMCs. The receptors originated from a middle-aged woman in good health and CMV-seropositive.

The V call is TRBV19, the J call TRBJ1-2; tentative D call: TRBD1 (5 bases). Germline V CDR1 and CDR2: LNHDA, SQIVND (reference sequence). V lost 5 bases and J 3 bases, leaving 7 bases between the germline ends. CDR3 size: 12 residues. Written as DNA, the CDR3 is TGTGCCAGTAGTCCCAGGGACTATGGCTACACCTTC. This encodes CASSPRDYGYTF.

V gene TRBV19 combines with J gene TRBJ1-1, with a tentative D call TRBD1 (5 bases). The CDR3 contains 13 residues. CDR1 is LNHDA and CDR2 is SQIVND in the germline V gene (reference sequence). The V and J ends lost 3 bases and 4 bases respectively, with 9 bases between them. The CDR3 region is CASSMGGVTEAFF. The DNA for the CDR3 is TGTGCCAGTAGTATGGGGGGTGTCACTGAAGCTTTCTTT.

The gene calls are TRBV2 and TRBJ1-3, with D unresolved. V dropped 6 bases and J dropped 0 bases, with 9 bases sitting between them. The germline gives CDR1 SNHLY, CDR2 FYNNEI. The CDR3 spans 14 residues. The CDR3 is CASSTDYSGNTIYF. The DNA of the CDR3 is TGTGCCAGCAGCACAGATTACTCTGGAAACACCATATATTTT.

Only one count was recorded for this clone. This chain connects TRBV5-6 to TRBJ1-5; D possibly corresponds to TRBD1 (5 bases). The CDR3 contains 14 residues. Germline assignment: CDR1 SGHDT and CDR2 YYEEEE. With 5 bases removed from V and 0 bases from J, the gap between germline ends came to 9 bases. CDR3 sequence: CASRRQYSNQPQHF. CDR3 DNA sequence: TGTGCCAGCAGACGACAGTATAGCAATCAGCCCCAGCATTTT.

J is TRBJ2-1 and V is TRBV4-2; 7 bases match TRBD2. Germline V gene sequence: CDR1 LGHNA, CDR2 YNFKEQ. The CDR3 is made up of 16 amino acids. V lost 0 bases, J lost 3 bases, and 5 bases stayed unmatched. The CDR3 sequence is CASSQDPAGIYNEQFF. DNA of the CDR3: TGTGCCAGCAGCCAAGATCCAGCGGGGATCTACAATGAGCAGTTCTTC.

This chain joins TRBV27 and TRBJ2-3; possible D gene TRBD2, 5 bases. This CDR3 contains 15 residues. Germline V gene sequence: CDR1 MNHEY, CDR2 SMNVEV (reference sequence). Trimming took 4 bases from V and 5 from J, leaving 16 bases between them. CDR3 in DNA: TGTGCCAGCAGTTCCCGACCGGGATCTGAAGATACGCAGTATTTT. It yields the protein CASSSRPGSEDTQYF.

This clone was found once. The chain joins TRBV7-2 to TRBJ2-1, with 13 bases lining up with TRBD2. The junction had 0 bases not matched to a gene; V was cut back by 1 base and J by 12 bases. The CDR3 runs to 13 residues. CDR1 is SGHTA, CDR2 FQGNSA, per germline. The CDR3 nucleotides are TGTGCCAGCAGCTTAGGACTAGCGGGAGGGCAGTTCTTC. Its protein product is CASSLGLAGGQFF.

The chain combines TRBV19 with TRBJ2-1, with 8 bases identical to TRBD2. The trim removed 6 bases at V and 0 bases at J, leaving 4 bases unmatched. The germline V gene encodes CDR1 LNHDA and CDR2 SQIVND (reference sequence). The CDR3 loop spans 15 amino acids. This chain's CDR3 is CASRVSGSSYNEQFF. CDR3 coding DNA: TGTGCCAGTAGGGTAAGCGGGAGCTCCTACAATGAGCAGTTCTTC.

V and J are TRBV6-5 and TRBJ2-1, with 7 bases lining up with TRBD2. CDR1 MNHEY and CDR2 SVGAGI come from the germline V gene. This CDR3 contains 14 residues. V shed 6 bases, J shed 6 bases, and the junction held 8 bases outside the gene matches. CDR3 in DNA: TGTGCCAGCAGCGTCGCGGGAGATGGCAATGAGCAGTTCTTC. It translates to CASSVAGDGNEQFF.